The entry that follows covers one T cell receptor beta chain sequence. This table comes from immunoSEQ multiplex PCR, and its TCRdb copy is limited to in-frame clones, with some not included. Here the sample spans approximately 210,000 clones, about 85% being singletons. This entry is derived from a study of blood T cell repertoires in COVID-19. On the study more broadly: The analysed material was cDNA or gDNA that came from T cells, B-cell-depleted T cells, or PBMCs.

This CDR3 is 14 amino acids long. V lost 5 bases and J 7 bases, leaving 15 bases between the germline ends. Per the germline V gene, CDR1 is LNHDA and CDR2 is SQIVND (reference sequence). The sequenced sample consisted of peripheral blood. The rearrangement links TRBV19 to TRBJ1-5, with D perhaps TRBD1 (6 bases). This clonotype was sampled from a man between 35 and 55 years old with acute or convalescent COVID-19. CDR3 bases: TGTGCCAGTAGTCCACAGGGATTGGGGCAGCCCCAGCATTTT. Translating gives CASSPQGLGQPQHF. The full variable domain, in which reference TRBV19 and TRBJ1-5 provide the parts outside the CDR3, is DGGITQSPKYLFRKEGQNVTLSCEQNLNHDAMYWYRQDPGQGLRLIYYSQIVNDFQKGDIAEGYSVSREKKESFPLTVTSAQKNPTAFYLCASSPQGLGQPQHFGDGTRLSIL.